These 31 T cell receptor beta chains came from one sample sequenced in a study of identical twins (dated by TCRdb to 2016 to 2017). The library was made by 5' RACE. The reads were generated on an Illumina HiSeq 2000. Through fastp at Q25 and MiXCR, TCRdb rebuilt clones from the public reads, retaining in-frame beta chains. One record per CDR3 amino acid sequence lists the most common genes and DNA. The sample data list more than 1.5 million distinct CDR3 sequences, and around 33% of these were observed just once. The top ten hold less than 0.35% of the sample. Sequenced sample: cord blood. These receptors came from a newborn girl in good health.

CDR3 region: CASSPSVAVREQYF. CDR3 DNA sequence: TGTGCCAGCTCACCATCGGTGGCGGTGCGAGAGCAGTACTTC. The V and J genes are TRBV18 and TRBJ2-4, with no clear D. Trimming removed 2 bases at V and 13 bases at J, with 18 bases between. Germline V gene data show CDR1 as KGHSH and CDR2 as LQKENI. This CDR3 has 14 amino acids.

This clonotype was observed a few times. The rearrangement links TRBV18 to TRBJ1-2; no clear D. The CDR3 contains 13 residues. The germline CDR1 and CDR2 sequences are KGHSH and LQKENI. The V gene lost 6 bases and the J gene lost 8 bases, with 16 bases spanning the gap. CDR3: CASSHAGPGGYTF. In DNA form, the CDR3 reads TGTGCCAGCTCCCACGCCGGTCCGGGCGGCTACACCTTC.

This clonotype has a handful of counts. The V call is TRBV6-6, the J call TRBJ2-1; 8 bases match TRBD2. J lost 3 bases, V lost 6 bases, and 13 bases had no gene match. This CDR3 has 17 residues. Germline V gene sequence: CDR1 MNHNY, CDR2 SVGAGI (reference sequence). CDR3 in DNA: TGTGCCAGCAGAACGCCGGGAGGGGGTAAGGACTACAATGAGCAGTTCTTC. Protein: CASRTPGGGKDYNEQFF.

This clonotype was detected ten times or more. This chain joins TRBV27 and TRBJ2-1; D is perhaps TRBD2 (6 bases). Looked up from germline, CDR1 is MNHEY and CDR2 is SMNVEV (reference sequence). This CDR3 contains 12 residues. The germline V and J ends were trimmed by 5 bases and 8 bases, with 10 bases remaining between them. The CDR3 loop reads CASSQPGDEQFF. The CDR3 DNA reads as TGTGCCAGCAGTCAGCCGGGAGATGAGCAGTTCTTC.

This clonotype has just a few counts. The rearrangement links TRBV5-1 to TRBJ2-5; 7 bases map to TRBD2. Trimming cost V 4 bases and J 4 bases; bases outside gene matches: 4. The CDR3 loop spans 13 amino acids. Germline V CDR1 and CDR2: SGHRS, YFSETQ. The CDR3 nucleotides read TGCGCCAGCAGCCCCTGGACTAGAGAGACCCAGTACTTC. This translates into CASSPWTRETQYF.

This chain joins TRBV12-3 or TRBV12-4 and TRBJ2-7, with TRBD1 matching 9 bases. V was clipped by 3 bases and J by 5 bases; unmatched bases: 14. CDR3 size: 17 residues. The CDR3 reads CASSFRNYRGRPHEQYF. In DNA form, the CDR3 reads TGTGCCAGCAGTTTTCGGAACTACAGGGGGCGCCCCCACGAGCAGTACTTC.

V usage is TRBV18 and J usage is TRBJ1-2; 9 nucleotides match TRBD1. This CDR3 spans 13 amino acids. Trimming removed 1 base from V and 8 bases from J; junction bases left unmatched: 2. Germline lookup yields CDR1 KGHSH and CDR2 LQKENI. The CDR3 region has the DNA TGTGCCAGCTCACCACGGACAGGGGAAGGCTACACCTTC. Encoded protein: CASSPRTGEGYTF.

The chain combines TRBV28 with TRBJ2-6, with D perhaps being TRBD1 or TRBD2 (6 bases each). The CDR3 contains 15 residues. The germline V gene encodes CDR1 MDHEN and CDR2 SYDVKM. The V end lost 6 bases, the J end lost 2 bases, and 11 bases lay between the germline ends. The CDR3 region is CASSRGGTGANVLTF. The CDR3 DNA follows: TGTGCCAGCAGCAGAGGGGGGACTGGGGCCAACGTCCTGACTTTC.

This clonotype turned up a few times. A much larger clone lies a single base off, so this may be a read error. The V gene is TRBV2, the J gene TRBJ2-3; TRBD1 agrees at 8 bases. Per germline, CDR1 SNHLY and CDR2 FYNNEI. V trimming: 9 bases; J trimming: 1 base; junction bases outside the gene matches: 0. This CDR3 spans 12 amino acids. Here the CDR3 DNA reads TGTGCCAGGACAGGGGGCACAGATACGCAGTATTTT. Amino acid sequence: CARTGGTDTQYF. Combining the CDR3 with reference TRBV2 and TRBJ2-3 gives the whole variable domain EPEVTQTPSHQVTQMGQEVILRCVPISNHLYFYWYRQILGQKVEFLVSFYNNEISEKSEIFDDQFSVERPDGSNFTLKIRSTKLEDSAMYFCARTGGTDTQYFGPGTRLTVL.

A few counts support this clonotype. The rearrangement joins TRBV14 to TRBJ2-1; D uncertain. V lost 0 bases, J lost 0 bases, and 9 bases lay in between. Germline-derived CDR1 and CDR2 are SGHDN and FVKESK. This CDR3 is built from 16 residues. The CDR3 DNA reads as TGTGCCAGCAGCCAAGATACCGGGTCCTCCTACAATGAGCAGTTCTTC. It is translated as CASSQDTGSSYNEQFF.

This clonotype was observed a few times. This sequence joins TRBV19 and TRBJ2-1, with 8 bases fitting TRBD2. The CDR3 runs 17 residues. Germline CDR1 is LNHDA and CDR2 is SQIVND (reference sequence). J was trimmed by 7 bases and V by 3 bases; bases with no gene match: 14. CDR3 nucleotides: TGTGCCAGTAGTATCCCTCTCTTTCGGGAGGGGTTAAATGAGCAGTTCTTC. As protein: CASSIPLFREGLNEQFF.

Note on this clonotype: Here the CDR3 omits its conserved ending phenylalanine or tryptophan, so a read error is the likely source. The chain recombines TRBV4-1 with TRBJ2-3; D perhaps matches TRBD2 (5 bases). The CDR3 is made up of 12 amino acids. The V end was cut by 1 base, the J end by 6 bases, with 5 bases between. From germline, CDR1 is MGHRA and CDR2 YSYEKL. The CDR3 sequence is CASSQVADTQYC. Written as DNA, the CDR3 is TGCGCCAGCAGCCAAGTAGCGGATACGCAGTATTGT.

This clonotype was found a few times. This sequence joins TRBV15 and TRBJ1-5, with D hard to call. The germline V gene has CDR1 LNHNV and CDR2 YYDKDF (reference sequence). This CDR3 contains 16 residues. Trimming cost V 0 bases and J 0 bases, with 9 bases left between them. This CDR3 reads CATSRDGPYSNQPQHF. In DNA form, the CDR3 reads TGTGCCACCAGCAGAGATGGACCCTATAGCAATCAGCCCCAGCATTTT.

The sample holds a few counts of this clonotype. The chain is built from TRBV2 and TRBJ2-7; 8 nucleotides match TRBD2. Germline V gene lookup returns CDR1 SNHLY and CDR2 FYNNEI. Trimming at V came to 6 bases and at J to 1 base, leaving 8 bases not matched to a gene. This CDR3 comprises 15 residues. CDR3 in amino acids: CASRESGGISYEQYF. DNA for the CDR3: TGTGCCAGCAGAGAGAGCGGGGGAATTTCCTACGAGCAGTACTTC. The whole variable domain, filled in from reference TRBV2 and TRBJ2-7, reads EPEVTQTPSHQVTQMGQEVILRCVPISNHLYFYWYRQILGQKVEFLVSFYNNEISEKSEIFDDQFSVERPDGSNFTLKIRSTKLEDSAMYFCASRESGGISYEQYFGPGTRLTVT.

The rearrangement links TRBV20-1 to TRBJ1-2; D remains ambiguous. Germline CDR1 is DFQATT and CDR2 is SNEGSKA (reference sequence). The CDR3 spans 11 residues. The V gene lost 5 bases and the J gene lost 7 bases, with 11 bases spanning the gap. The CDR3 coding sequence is TGCAGTGCTCCCCCCCTAGCTGGCTACACCTTC. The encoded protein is CSAPPLAGYTF.

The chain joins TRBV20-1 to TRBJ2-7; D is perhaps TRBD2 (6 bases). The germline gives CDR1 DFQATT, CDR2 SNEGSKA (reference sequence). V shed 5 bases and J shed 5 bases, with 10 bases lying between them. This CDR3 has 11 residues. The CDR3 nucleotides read TGCAGTGCTCCGCGGGGTAACGAGCAGTACTTC. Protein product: CSAPRGNEQYF.

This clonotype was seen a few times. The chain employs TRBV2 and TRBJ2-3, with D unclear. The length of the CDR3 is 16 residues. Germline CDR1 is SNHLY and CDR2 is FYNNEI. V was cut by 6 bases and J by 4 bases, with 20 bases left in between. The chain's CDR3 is CASSHLRVVGSDTQYF. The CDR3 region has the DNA TGTGCCAGCAGCCACCTTAGGGTAGTGGGGTCAGATACGCAGTATTTT.

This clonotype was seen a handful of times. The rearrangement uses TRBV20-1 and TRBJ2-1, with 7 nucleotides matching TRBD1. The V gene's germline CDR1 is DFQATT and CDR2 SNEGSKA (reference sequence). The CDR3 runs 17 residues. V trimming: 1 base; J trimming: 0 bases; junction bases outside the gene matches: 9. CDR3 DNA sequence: TGCAGTGCTAGAGGAACCGGGACAGTTAGCTCCTACAATGAGCAGTTCTTC. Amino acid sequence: CSARGTGTVSSYNEQFF.

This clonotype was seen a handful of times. The CDR3 loop is CASSLAGDFTDTQYF. CDR3 nucleotide sequence: TGTGCCAGCAGCTTAGCAGGGGACTTCACAGATACGCAGTATTTT. This chain joins TRBV7-9 and TRBJ2-3, with a possible D match to TRBD2 (6 bases). The germline V gene encodes CDR1 SEHNR and CDR2 FQNEAQ (reference sequence). The CDR3 totals 15 residues. The V gene lost 0 bases and the J gene lost 2 bases, with 9 bases spanning the gap.

The CDR3 here is CASSQELQSSGNTIYF. In nucleotides, the CDR3 is TGTGCCAGCAGCCAGGAATTACAGAGCTCTGGAAACACCATATATTTT. The chain links TRBV3-1 to TRBJ1-3; D unresolved. Germline CDR1 reads LGHDT; CDR2 reads YNNKEL (reference sequence). The V and J ends lost 3 bases and 0 bases respectively, with 12 bases between them. The CDR3 extends over 16 amino acids.

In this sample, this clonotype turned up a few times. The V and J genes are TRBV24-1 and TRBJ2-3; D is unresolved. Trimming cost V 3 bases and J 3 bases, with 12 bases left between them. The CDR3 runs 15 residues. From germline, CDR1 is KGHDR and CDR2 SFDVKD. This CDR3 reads CATSDASQLTDTQYF. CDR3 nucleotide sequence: TGTGCCACCAGTGATGCCTCGCAACTGACAGATACGCAGTATTTT.

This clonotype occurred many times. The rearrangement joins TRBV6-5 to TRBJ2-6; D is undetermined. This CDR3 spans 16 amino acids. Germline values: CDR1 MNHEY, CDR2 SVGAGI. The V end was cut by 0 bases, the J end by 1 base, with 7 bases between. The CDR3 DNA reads TGTGCCAGCAGTTACTCGACCCTATCTGGGGCCAACGTCCTGACTTTC. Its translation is CASSYSTLSGANVLTF.

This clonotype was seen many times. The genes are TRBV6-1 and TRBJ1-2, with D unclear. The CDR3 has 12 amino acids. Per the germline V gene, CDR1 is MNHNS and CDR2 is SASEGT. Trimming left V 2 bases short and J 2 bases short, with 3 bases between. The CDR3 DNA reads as TGTGCCAGCAGTGAATGGAACTATGGCTACACCTTC. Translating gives CASSEWNYGYTF.

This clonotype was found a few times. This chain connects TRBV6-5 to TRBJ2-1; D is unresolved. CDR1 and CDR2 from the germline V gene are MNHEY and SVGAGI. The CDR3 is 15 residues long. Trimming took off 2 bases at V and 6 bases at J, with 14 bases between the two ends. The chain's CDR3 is CASSYGLVFPNEQFF. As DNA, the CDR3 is TGTGCCAGCAGTTACGGTCTAGTATTTCCCAATGAGCAGTTCTTC.

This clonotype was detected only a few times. The CDR3 sequence is CASSPGRATYEQYF. In DNA form, the CDR3 reads TGTGCCAGCTCACCGGGCAGGGCCACCTACGAGCAGTACTTC. The chain is built from TRBV18 and TRBJ2-5, with D possibly being TRBD1 (5 bases). The assigned J gene may be wrong: the sequence end matches TRBJ2-7 better. Germline assignment: CDR1 KGHSH and CDR2 LQKENI. The length of the CDR3 is 14 residues.

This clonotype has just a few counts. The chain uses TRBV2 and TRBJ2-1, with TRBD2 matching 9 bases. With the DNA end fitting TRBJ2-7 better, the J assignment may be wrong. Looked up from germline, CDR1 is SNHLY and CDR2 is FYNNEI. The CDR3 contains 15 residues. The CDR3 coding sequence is TGTGCCAGCAGCGCTCTAGCGGGAACCTACAATGAGCAGTACTTC. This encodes CASSALAGTYNEQYF.

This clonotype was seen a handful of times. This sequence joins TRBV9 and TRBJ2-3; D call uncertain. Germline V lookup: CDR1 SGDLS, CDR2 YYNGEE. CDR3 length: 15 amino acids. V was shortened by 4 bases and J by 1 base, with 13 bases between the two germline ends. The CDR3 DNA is TGTGCCAGCAGCTCGTTAACCGTACGCACAGATACGCAGTATTTT. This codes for CASSSLTVRTDTQYF.

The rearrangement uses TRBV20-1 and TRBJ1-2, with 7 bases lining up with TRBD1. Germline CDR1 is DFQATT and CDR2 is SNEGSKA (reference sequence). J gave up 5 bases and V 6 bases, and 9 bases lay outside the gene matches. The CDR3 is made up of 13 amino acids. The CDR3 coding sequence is TGCAGTGCGATGACAGGGTCGGGGTATGGCTACACCTTC. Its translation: CSAMTGSGYGYTF.

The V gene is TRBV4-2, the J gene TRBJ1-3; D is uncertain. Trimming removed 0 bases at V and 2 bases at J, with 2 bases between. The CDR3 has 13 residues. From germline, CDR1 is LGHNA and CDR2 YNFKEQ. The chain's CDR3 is CASSQDAGNTIYF. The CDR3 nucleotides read TGTGCCAGCAGCCAAGACGCTGGAAACACCATATATTTT.

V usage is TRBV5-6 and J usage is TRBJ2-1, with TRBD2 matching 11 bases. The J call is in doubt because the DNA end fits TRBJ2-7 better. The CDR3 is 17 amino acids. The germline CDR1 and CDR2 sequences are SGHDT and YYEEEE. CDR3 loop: CASSLGLAGKPYNEQYF. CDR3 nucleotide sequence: TGTGCCAGCAGCTTGGGACTAGCGGGGAAACCCTACAATGAGCAGTACTTC.

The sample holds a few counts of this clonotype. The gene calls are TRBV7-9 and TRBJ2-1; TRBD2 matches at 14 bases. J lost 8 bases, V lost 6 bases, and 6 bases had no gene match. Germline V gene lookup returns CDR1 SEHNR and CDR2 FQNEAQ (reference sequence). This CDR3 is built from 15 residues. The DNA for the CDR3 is TGTGCCAGCAGTTCGACTAGCGGGAGGGACGATGAGCAGTTCTTC. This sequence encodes CASSSTSGRDDEQFF.